One and the same sample provided the 29 T cell receptor beta chains below, sequenced in a study of blood T cell repertoires in COVID-19. Using immunoSEQ multiplex PCR, the repertoire was profiled, and TCRdb retains in-frame clones only, with some absent. The sample consists of around 150,000 clones, around 86% of them appearing once. The specimen was peripheral blood. The receptors derive from a man in his fifties or sixties with active COVID-19.

The J gene is TRBJ2-7, the V gene TRBV7-6, with D possibly matching TRBD2 (5 bases). V was trimmed by 3 bases and J by 3 bases, leaving 6 bases between them. Germline CDR1 SGHVS, CDR2 FNYEAQ. There are 12 residues in the CDR3. The CDR3 nucleotides read TGTGCCAGCAGCTTGGACTTCTACGAGCAGTACTTC. Amino acids: CASSLDFYEQYF.

The genes are TRBV15 and TRBJ1-6; 8 bases are shared with TRBD1. The CDR3 runs to 17 residues. CDR1 is LNHNV and CDR2 is YYDKDF in the germline V gene (reference sequence). The ends lost 1 base at V and 2 bases at J; junction bases unmatched: 4. This CDR3 reads CATSRGQGATYNSPLHF. The CDR3 DNA reads TGTGCCACCAGCAGAGGGCAGGGGGCTACCTATAATTCACCCCTCCACTTT.

The count of this clone is one. The CDR3 reads CASSVTGSAEAFF. The DNA for the CDR3 is TGTGCCAGTAGTGTTACAGGGTCCGCTGAAGCTTTCTTT. The genes are TRBV19 and TRBJ1-1, with D maybe TRBD1 (6 bases). The ends were cut back, 5 bases at V and 6 bases at J, with 13 bases in the middle. This CDR3 has 13 amino acids. CDR1 and CDR2 from the germline V gene are LNHDA and SQIVND (reference sequence).

The V call is TRBV15, the J call TRBJ2-7; 9 bases map to TRBD2. Germline lookup yields CDR1 LNHNV and CDR2 YYDKDF (reference sequence). CDR3 length equals 16 residues. J lost 3 bases, V lost 0 bases, and 6 bases had no gene match. In DNA form, the CDR3 reads TGTGCCACCAGCAGAGAGGCGGGACTAGCCGACTACGAGCAGTACTTC. Its translation is CATSREAGLADYEQYF.

The J gene is TRBJ2-6, the V gene TRBV7-8, with 11 bases that match TRBD2. The CDR3 spans 19 residues. J gave up 0 bases and V 5 bases, and 9 bases lay outside the gene matches. Germline lookup yields CDR1 SGHVS and CDR2 FQNEAQ. Here the CDR3 DNA reads TGTGCCAGCAGCACCCTCTATAGCGGGGGGGGCTCTGGGGCCAACGTCCTGACTTTC. Protein: CASSTLYSGGGSGANVLTF.

The chain recombines TRBV5-1 with TRBJ2-5, with D possibly TRBD2 on 6 matching bases. Trimming took 4 bases from V and 2 from J, leaving 12 bases between them. The CDR3 spans 14 residues. Looked up from germline, CDR1 is SGHRS and CDR2 is YFSETQ. In nucleotides, the CDR3 is TGCGCCAGCAGCACTGGACGGGGGCAAGAGACCCAGTACTTC. Protein sequence: CASSTGRGQETQYF.

The chain carries TRBV18 and TRBJ1-3; 7 bases line up with TRBD1. The V and J ends lost 3 bases and 2 bases, in that order; junction bases with no gene match: 4. CDR3 length: 15 amino acids. Germline V gives CDR1 KGHSH, CDR2 LQKENI. Written as DNA, the CDR3 is TGTGCCAGCTCACCCGCCGACAGGGCTGGAAACACCATATATTTT. Translated, it gives CASSPADRAGNTIYF.

The chain combines TRBV11-2 with TRBJ2-2; D gene unclear. Germline assignment: CDR1 SGHAT and CDR2 FQNNGV. The CDR3 is made up of 15 amino acids. The V end lost 6 bases, the J end lost 2 bases, and 13 bases lay between the germline ends. This CDR3 is CASSLAPRNTGELFF. In DNA, the CDR3 is TGTGCCAGCAGTCTGGCCCCTCGTAACACCGGGGAGCTGTTTTTT. Drawing the rest from reference TRBV11-2 and TRBJ2-2, the complete variable domain is EAGVAQSPRYKIIEKRQSVAFWCNPISGHATLYWYQQILGQGPKLLIQFQNNGVVDDSQLPKDRFSAERLKGVDSTLKIQPAKLEDSAVYLCASSLAPRNTGELFFGEGSRLTVL.

J is TRBJ1-1 and V is TRBV19; tentative D call: TRBD1 (5 bases). CDR1 and CDR2 (germline): LNHDA, SQIVND (reference sequence). This CDR3 has 15 residues. Trimming pared 7 bases from V and 0 bases from J, leaving 15 bases between. CDR3 protein: CASNAIRGLNTEAFF. For the CDR3, the DNA is TGTGCCAGTAATGCGATAAGGGGATTGAACACTGAAGCTTTCTTT.

The rearrangement joins TRBV2 to TRBJ2-7; 12 bases align to TRBD2. The V gene end was trimmed by 6 bases and the J gene end by 7 bases; junction bases not matched to a gene: 10. The CDR3 extends over 15 amino acids. Germline CDR1 is SNHLY and CDR2 is FYNNEI. CDR3 in amino acids: CASRPGLAGPWEQYF. The CDR3 coding sequence is TGTGCCAGCAGACCGGGACTAGCGGGTCCTTGGGAGCAGTACTTC.

V usage is TRBV7-2 and J usage is TRBJ2-3; the D is unclear. CDR3 length: 14 amino acids. Trimming cost V 3 bases and J 0 bases, with 7 bases left between them. CDR1 and CDR2 (germline): SGHTA, FQGNSA. CDR3 in DNA: TGTGCCAGCAGCTTTAGCTCTAGCACAGATACGCAGTATTTT. Residues: CASSFSSSTDTQYF.

This chain uses TRBV14 with TRBJ2-6, with a possible D match to TRBD2 (5 bases). Trimming shortened V by 2 bases and J by 4 bases, and 12 bases separated the two germline ends. Per germline, CDR1 SGHDN and CDR2 FVKESK. The CDR3 has 16 residues. For the CDR3, the DNA is TGTGCCAGCAGCCAATTGGGCGGGTTGGGGGCCAACGTCCTGACTTTC. Encoded protein: CASSQLGGLGANVLTF.

The chain uses TRBV18 and TRBJ2-7; 7 positions agree with TRBD1. Germline V CDR1 and CDR2: KGHSH, LQKENI. V lost 0 bases to trimming and J lost 4 bases; unmatched junction nucleotides: 12. The CDR3 runs to 17 residues. The CDR3 nucleotides read TGTGCCAGCTCACCACCGCCGGGTTACAGGGGAAAGTACGAGCAGTACTTC. The encoded protein is CASSPPPGYRGKYEQYF.

The chain has TRBV7-2 and TRBJ1-1; no reliable D call. This CDR3 has 14 residues. CDR1 is SGHTA, CDR2 FQGNSA, per germline. Trimming pared 2 bases from V and 10 bases from J, leaving 17 bases between. CDR3 residues: CASSLIDADAAAFF. The CDR3, as DNA: TGTGCCAGCAGCTTAATAGACGCGGATGCGGCAGCTTTCTTT. Full variable domain (outside the CDR3, taken from reference TRBV7-2 and TRBJ1-1): GAGVSQSPSNKVTEKGKDVELRCDPISGHTALYWYRQSLGQGLEFLIYFQGNSAPDKSGLPSDRFSAERTGGSVSTLTIQRTQQEDSAVYLCASSLIDADAAAFFGQGTRLTVV.

This chain joins TRBV6-2 or TRBV6-3 and TRBJ1-2; 8 bases are shared with TRBD1. There are 15 residues in the CDR3. J gave up 12 bases and V 6 bases, and 18 bases lay outside the gene matches. Germline CDR1 MNHEY, CDR2 SVGEGT. This CDR3 is CASSSAGGAEARNTF. CDR3 in DNA: TGTGCCAGCAGCTCAGCAGGGGGCGCGGAAGCTAGAAACACCTTC.

V usage is TRBV9 and J usage is TRBJ1-2; maybe TRBD1 (5 bases). CDR1 is SGDLS and CDR2 is YYNGEE in the germline V gene. CDR3 size: 15 residues. V gave up 0 bases and J gave up 7 bases, with 16 bases separating them. CDR3 sequence (DNA): TGTGCCAGCAGCGTAGATCCGGGGGGTCTTGGTGGCTACACCTTC. The encoded protein is CASSVDPGGLGGYTF.

The rearrangement joins TRBV19 to TRBJ1-2; D unresolved. V gave up 5 bases and J gave up 4 bases, with 20 bases separating them. The CDR3 has 16 residues. Germline assignment: CDR1 LNHDA and CDR2 SQIVND (reference sequence). CDR3 sequence reads: CASSPLRGGDRYGYTF. DNA of the CDR3: TGTGCCAGTAGTCCCCTACGGGGTGGGGATCGCTATGGCTACACCTTC.

CDR3 nucleotide sequence: TGTGCCAGTAAAACCGGGGTCAAAGGCATTGCTAATGAAAAACTGTTTTTT. Amino acids: CASKTGVKGIANEKLFF. This chain uses TRBV2 with TRBJ1-4; D uncertain. The germline V gene has CDR1 SNHLY and CDR2 FYNNEI. This CDR3 has 17 amino acids. Deletions cut 9 bases from V and 3 bases from J, with 23 bases between.

This sequence joins TRBV4-1 and TRBJ2-7, with 10 bases lining up with TRBD2. The germline CDR1 and CDR2 sequences are MGHRA and YSYEKL. V lost 5 bases to trimming and J lost 0 bases; unmatched junction nucleotides: 25. The CDR3 runs 22 residues. The DNA of the CDR3 is TGCGCCAGCAGCGTTCTCTCGCCGTACCGGTTGGCTAGCGGGGGTAGCTCCTACGAGCAGTACTTC. It codes for CASSVLSPYRLASGGSSYEQYF.

The chain combines TRBV11-2 with TRBJ2-1; 9 bases agree with TRBD1. CDR3 length: 17 residues. CDR1 is SGHAT, CDR2 FQNNGV, per germline. V was clipped by 1 base and J by 3 bases; unmatched bases: 7. DNA for the CDR3: TGTGCCAGCAGCTTAGTGGCCGGGACAGGGCTCTACAATGAGCAGTTCTTC. Protein sequence: CASSLVAGTGLYNEQFF. The full variable domain, rest sourced from reference TRBV11-2 and TRBJ2-1, is EAGVAQSPRYKIIEKRQSVAFWCNPISGHATLYWYQQILGQGPKLLIQFQNNGVVDDSQLPKDRFSAERLKGVDSTLKIQPAKLEDSAVYLCASSLVAGTGLYNEQFFGPGTRLTVL.

The chain carries TRBV29-1 and TRBJ1-1; D may be TRBD1 (6 bases). V was shortened by 8 bases and J by 7 bases, with 23 bases between the two germline ends. Germline CDR1 SQVTM, CDR2 ANQGSEA. The CDR3 has 14 residues. As DNA, the CDR3 is TGCAGCTCTTCTCCGTTAACAGGGAAGGGTGAAGCTTTCTTT. This translates into CSSSPLTGKGEAFF.

J is TRBJ2-3 and V is TRBV5-8; the D is unclear. The CDR3 has 15 amino acids. V lost 5 bases and J 0 bases, leaving 13 bases between the germline ends. In germline, CDR1 is SGHTS, CDR2 YDEGEE. This CDR3 is CASSEQQLSTDTQYF. The DNA for the CDR3 is TGTGCCAGCAGTGAACAGCAGCTTAGCACAGATACGCAGTATTTT. The whole variable domain, filled in from reference TRBV5-8 and TRBJ2-3, reads EAGVTQSPTHLIKTRGQQATLRCSPISGHTSVYWYQQALGLGLQFLLWYDEGEERNRGNFPPRFSGRQFPNYSSELNVNALELEDSALYLCASSEQQLSTDTQYFGPGTRLTVL.

The V and J genes are TRBV7-2 and TRBJ2-1; 9 nucleotides align to TRBD1. Trimming removed 6 bases from V and 3 bases from J; junction bases left unmatched: 6. The V gene's germline CDR1 is SGHTA and CDR2 FQGNSA. The CDR3 totals 15 residues. CDR3 in DNA: TGTGCCAGCAGATGGGGACAGGGCTACTACAATGAGCAGTTCTTC. Residues: CASRWGQGYYNEQFF.

V gene TRBV7-3 combines with J gene TRBJ2-6; 7 nucleotides agree with TRBD1. The CDR3 runs to 16 residues. The ends lost 4 bases at V and 4 bases at J; junction bases unmatched: 7. CDR1 is SGHTA and CDR2 is FQGTGA in the germline V gene. CDR3 amino acids: CASSSNTGAGANVLTF. In nucleotides, the CDR3 is TGTGCCAGCAGCTCAAATACAGGGGCCGGGGCCAACGTCCTGACTTTC.

The rearrangement uses TRBV12-5 and TRBJ2-2; D is perhaps TRBD1 (6 bases). This CDR3 contains 15 residues. V lost 7 bases and J lost 6, with 18 bases in between. Germline CDR1 reads LGHNT; CDR2 reads FRNRAP. CDR3: CASVAGTSLPGELFF. CDR3 nucleotides: TGTGCTAGTGTCGCAGGGACATCGTTACCCGGGGAGCTGTTTTTT.

The V and J genes are TRBV7-2 and TRBJ1-1; D call uncertain. Germline V CDR1 and CDR2: SGHTA, FQGNSA. Trimming took off 0 bases at V and 7 bases at J, with 9 bases between the two ends. The CDR3 has 13 amino acids. In DNA form, the CDR3 reads TGTGCCAGCAGCTTAGCGCATGGAGATGAAGCTTTCTTT. Protein product: CASSLAHGDEAFF.

V and J are TRBV7-2 and TRBJ1-2; 7 bases fit TRBD1. CDR1 is SGHTA and CDR2 is FQGNSA in the germline V gene. Trimming took 1 base from V and 7 from J; bases not matched to a gene: 0. This CDR3 spans 12 amino acids. CDR3 residues: CASSLDRGGYTF. Here the CDR3 DNA reads TGTGCCAGCAGCTTAGACAGGGGTGGCTACACCTTC.

The chain carries TRBV29-1 and TRBJ2-3, with D possibly TRBD2 on 6 matching bases. The CDR3 has 13 amino acids. Looked up from germline, CDR1 is SQVTM and CDR2 is ANQGSEA. Deletions cut 3 bases from V and 1 base from J, with 8 bases between. CDR3 protein: CSVESSGTDTQYF. In DNA form, the CDR3 reads TGCAGCGTTGAGTCTAGCGGCACAGATACGCAGTATTTT.

The chain is built from TRBV7-2 and TRBJ2-1, with TRBD2 matching 8 bases. V dropped 2 bases and J dropped 5; count of bases not matched to a gene: 5. The CDR3 sequence is 15 residues long. CDR1 and CDR2 from the germline V gene are SGHTA and FQGNSA. The CDR3 protein is CASSLPGGPHNEQFF. DNA of the CDR3: TGTGCCAGCAGCTTACCGGGGGGGCCCCACAATGAGCAGTTCTTC.